The 21 T cell receptor beta chains below come from one sample, sequenced in a study of T cell responses to AZD1222 COVID-19 vaccine. Some clones are missing from TCRdb's copy, which holds only in-frame ones; the method was immunoSEQ multiplex PCR. The sample lists 150,000 or so clones, around 85% occurring once. The sequencing used peripheral blood, collected on day 0 of MenACWY control vaccination. The receptors shown here come from an adult in good health.

This clone was seen a few times. The gene calls are TRBV10-3 and TRBJ1-5; a weak D match, TRBD1 (5 bases). The V gene's germline CDR1 is ENHRY and CDR2 SYGVKD. V lost 3 bases and J lost 4, with 13 bases in between. The CDR3 has 15 amino acids. As DNA, the CDR3 is TGTGCCATCAGTGATCATCGGGGGGGAAATCAGCCCCAGCATTTT. Its protein is CAISDHRGGNQPQHF.

This chain links TRBV7-6 with TRBJ2-1, with TRBD1 matching over 10 bases. Germline CDR1 reads SGHVS; CDR2 reads FNYEAQ. V lost 5 bases, J lost 9 bases, and 16 bases stayed unmatched. This CDR3 spans 17 amino acids. The CDR3 DNA reads TGTGCCAGCAGCCCAATCGGGACAGGGGACCGTTTGGGTGAGCAGTTCTTC. This translates into CASSPIGTGDRLGEQFF.

The genes are TRBV24-1 and TRBJ2-1; 8 nucleotides line up with TRBD1. V lost 6 bases to trimming and J lost 2 bases; unmatched junction nucleotides: 2. The germline gives CDR1 KGHDR, CDR2 SFDVKD. This CDR3 is 14 amino acids long. In DNA, the CDR3 is TGTGCCACCAGTCCGACAGGGGCCTACAATGAGCAGTTCTTC. Its translation is CATSPTGAYNEQFF.

This clone was observed a single time. One end of the junction does not line up with germline, which may come from a read error. This chain links TRBV9 with TRBJ1-1; D might be TRBD1 (6 bases). The CDR3 has 12 amino acids. Germline CDR1 is SGDLS and CDR2 is YYNGEE. This chain's CDR3 is CASSVLQGPTSF. CDR3 nucleotide sequence: TGTGCCAGCAGCGTACTACAGGGCCCAACAAGCTTT.

The V gene is TRBV7-9, the J gene TRBJ1-1; D is ambiguous. Trimming took 2 bases from V and 6 from J, leaving 4 bases between them. The CDR3 is 11 amino acids. CDR1 SEHNR and CDR2 FQNEAQ come from the germline V gene (reference sequence). CDR3 nucleotides: TGTGCCAGCAGCTTAATGGCTGAAGCTTTCTTT. Amino acid sequence: CASSLMAEAFF.

On this clone: Other DNA sequences in this sample translate to the same CDR3. The chain employs TRBV27 and TRBJ1-1; maybe TRBD1 (5 bases). There are 13 residues in the CDR3. Germline values: CDR1 MNHEY, CDR2 SMNVEV (reference sequence). Trimming removed 3 bases from V and 1 base from J, with 6 bases in between. The CDR3 sequence is CASSFTGNTEAFF. The CDR3 DNA reads TGTGCCAGCAGTTTCACAGGGAACACTGAAGCTTTCTTT.

This clone was detected only once. V is TRBV19 and J is TRBJ2-7, with TRBD1 matching 11 bases. This CDR3 comprises 15 residues. V lost 5 bases and J lost 5; bases outside the gene matches: 8. CDR1 and CDR2 from the germline V gene are LNHDA and SQIVND (reference sequence). The CDR3 loop is CASSSRTGGLDEQYF. The CDR3 DNA reads as TGTGCCAGTAGTTCCCGGACAGGGGGCTTGGACGAGCAGTACTTC.

The chain employs TRBV27 and TRBJ1-2; TRBD1 is a possible D gene (6 bases). This CDR3 has 15 amino acids. CDR1 is MNHEY, CDR2 SMNVEV, per germline (reference sequence). Trimming took off 0 bases at V and 6 bases at J, with 14 bases between the two ends. The CDR3 sequence is CASSLSLGGSDGYTF. DNA for the CDR3: TGTGCCAGCAGTTTATCGCTGGGGGGCTCGGATGGCTACACCTTC.

This chain links TRBV2 with TRBJ1-3, with D perhaps TRBD1 (5 bases). From germline, CDR1 is SNHLY and CDR2 FYNNEI. The CDR3 sequence is 13 residues long. V lost 5 bases, J lost 5 bases, and 10 bases lay in between. Here the CDR3 DNA reads TGTGCCAGCAGTTGGGACGTTCGAAACACCATATATTTT. It specifies CASSWDVRNTIYF.

This chain uses TRBV12-5 with TRBJ1-1, with 7 bases matching TRBD1. There are 15 residues in the CDR3. Unmatched junction bases numbered 10, after V lost 9 bases and J lost 0 bases. The germline CDR1 and CDR2 sequences are LGHNT and FRNRAP. The CDR3 DNA sequence: TGTGCTAGCCGGGACAGCGCTACGATGAACACTGAAGCTTTCTTT. Its translation: CASRDSATMNTEAFF.

The chain joins TRBV2 to TRBJ1-6, with TRBD1 identical over 7 bases. Germline trimming cut 10 bases from V and 2 bases from J; bases unmatched to any gene: 5. The germline V gene encodes CDR1 SNHLY and CDR2 FYNNEI. CDR3 length: 14 amino acids. The CDR3 bases are TGTGCCACACAGGGGCCAGCCTATAATTCACCCCTCCACTTT. Translated, it gives CATQGPAYNSPLHF.

This clone was observed a single time. The rearrangement links TRBV19 to TRBJ1-1, with D unresolved. Germline V gene data show CDR1 as LNHDA and CDR2 as SQIVND (reference sequence). CDR3 size: 12 residues. The V end was cut by 6 bases, the J end by 1 base, with 6 bases between. This CDR3 reads CASRRENTEAFF. CDR3 DNA sequence: TGTGCCAGTAGGAGGGAGAACACTGAAGCTTTCTTT.

The rearrangement links TRBV6-5 to TRBJ2-6; D gene uncertain. The CDR3 consists of 14 residues. CDR1 and CDR2 from the germline V gene are MNHEY and SVGAGI. V was cut by 4 bases and J by 4 bases, with 8 bases left in between. CDR3 residues: CASSSVRGANVLTF. The CDR3, as DNA: TGTGCCAGCAGTTCCGTAAGGGGGGCCAACGTCCTGACTTTC.

For the CDR3, the DNA is TGTGCCAGCACCAGGGCTAACACCGGGGAGCTGTTTTTT. Translated, it gives CASTRANTGELFF. The J gene is TRBJ2-2, the V gene TRBV6-1; possible D gene TRBD1, 5 bases. Trimming pared 7 bases from V and 2 bases from J, leaving 8 bases between. Germline CDR1 MNHNS, CDR2 SASEGT. This CDR3 spans 13 amino acids.

The chain uses TRBV7-9 and TRBJ1-2; the match to TRBD1 covers 7 bases. V gave up 4 bases and J gave up 0 bases; unmatched junction bases: 11. CDR3 size: 17 residues. Germline-derived CDR1 and CDR2 are SEHNR and FQNEAQ (reference sequence). Here the CDR3 reads CASSSRKDRPTNYGYTF. In nucleotides, the CDR3 is TGTGCCAGCAGCTCCCGGAAGGACAGGCCGACTAACTATGGCTACACCTTC. The full variable domain, in which reference TRBV7-9 and TRBJ1-2 provide the parts outside the CDR3, is DTGVSQNPRHKITKRGQNVTFRCDPISEHNRLYWYRQTLGQGPEFLTYFQNEAQLEKSRLLSDRFSAERPKGSFSTLEIQRTEQGDSAMYLCASSSRKDRPTNYGYTFGSGTRLTVV.

V is TRBV2 and J is TRBJ1-1; no clear D gene. Per the germline V gene, CDR1 is SNHLY and CDR2 is FYNNEI. CDR3 length: 13 amino acids. Deletions cut 7 bases from V and 3 bases from J, with 12 bases between. CDR3 residues: CASIDGEDTEAFF. The CDR3 DNA reads TGTGCCAGCATTGACGGGGAGGACACTGAAGCTTTCTTT.

This rearrangement joins TRBV2 to TRBJ2-7; 9 nucleotides match TRBD2. V gave up 7 bases and J gave up 4 bases; unmatched junction bases: 8. Germline CDR1 and CDR2: SNHLY and FYNNEI. The CDR3 is 14 amino acids. The CDR3 region has the DNA TGTGCCAGCACCCGACTAGCGGCTGGGTACGAGCAGTACTTC. Amino acids: CASTRLAAGYEQYF.

The chain couples TRBV14 to TRBJ2-7; tentative D call: TRBD2 (6 bases). Between the trimmed V and J ends, which lost 0 bases and 9 bases, there was a span of 9 bases. CDR1 SGHDN and CDR2 FVKESK come from the germline V gene. The CDR3 has 12 residues. CDR3 nucleotides: TGTGCCAGCAGCCAAGACTGGGGAGGGCAGTACGTC. This sequence encodes CASSQDWGGQYV.

The genes are TRBV6-5 and TRBJ2-5; D unclear. This CDR3 has 13 amino acids. Trimming cost V 10 bases and J 5 bases, with 17 bases left between them. Germline CDR1 MNHEY, CDR2 SVGAGI. CDR3 nucleotides: TGTGCCACCCACAGAGGACCTTTGGAGACCCAGTACTTC. Translation gives CATHRGPLETQYF.

The chain has TRBV11-2 and TRBJ2-1; D is unclear. V was clipped by 1 base and J by 2 bases, with 9 bases between them. CDR1 is SGHAT, CDR2 FQNNGV, per germline. The CDR3 runs 15 residues. The CDR3 region has the DNA TGTGCCAGCAGCTTAGGAGCTGCTACCTACAATGAGCAGTTCTTC. Translated, it gives CASSLGAATYNEQFF.

This rearrangement joins TRBV5-4 to TRBJ1-1, with 8 bases matching TRBD1. With V trimmed by 4 bases and J by 5 bases, 4 bases remained unmatched. The CDR3 runs to 13 residues. CDR1 and CDR2 from the germline V gene are SGHNT and YYREEE (reference sequence). The CDR3 DNA is TGTGCCAGCAGCGAGGGACAGGTGACTGAAGCTTTCTTT. Amino acids: CASSEGQVTEAFF.